This T cell receptor beta chain was identified in a study of T cells in Graves' hyperthyroidism and ophthalmopathy. RNA transcripts gave rise to amplified TCR beta CDR3 regions. First-round RT-PCR of the TCR CDR3 relied on the HTBI primer set. One entry per CDR3 protein, called by TCRdb with MiXCR from the multiplex PCR reads. This table holds over 250,000 distinct CDR3 sequences, approximately 20% found once. The CDR3 totals 13 residues. Germline V gene lookup returns CDR1 DFQATT and CDR2 SNEGSKA (reference sequence). Concerning this clonotype: Just one base apart from a much larger clone, this may be a read error.

The sample taken for sequencing was blood. The rearrangement joins TRBV20-1 to TRBJ1-1; D gene uncertain. The source is a man between 25 and 39 years old with Graves' ophthalmopathy. Written as DNA, the CDR3 is TGCATTGCTAAGCCACCTCCGAACACTGAAGCTTTCTTT. Translation: CIAKPPPNTEAFF.